Listed below are T cell receptor beta chains from one sample, sequenced in a study of cytomegalovirus exposure and HLA in healthy donors. Method: immunoSEQ multiplex PCR; TCRdb's copy keeps in-frame clones and lacks some. The sample has about 200,000 clones, under 85% seen once. The specimen was PBMCs. The receptors shown here come from a man in his forties or fifties in good health and CMV-seronegative. Each CDR3 is given with its conserved first and last residue. A D gene is named only where the DNA matches it firmly. Only some rows state a clone size, as once, few, many or a class for expanded clones.

V,D,size,length,J,CDR3,DNA
TRBV6-5,TRBD1,few,13,TRBJ1-1,CATRDRYGTEAFF,TGTGCCACCCGGGACAGGTACGGCACTGAAGCTTTCTTT
TRBV28,TRBD1,-,16,TRBJ1-1,CASSLMGRGTIAEAFF,TGTGCCAGCAGTTTAATGGGCAGGGGGACAATCGCTGAAGCTTTCTTT
TRBV27,-,-,18,TRBJ1-3,CASSLFFTRTGTGNTIYF,TGTGCCAGCAGCCTGTTCTTTACTCGGACTGGGACTGGAAACACCATATATTTT
TRBV5-1,TRBD1,-,15,TRBJ2-7,CASSLVGGSSYEQYF,TGCGCCAGCAGCTTGGTAGGGGGCAGCTCCTACGAGCAGTACTTC
TRBV11-2,-,few,15,TRBJ2-5,CASSARGGDTRAQYF,TGTGCCAGCAGCGCACGGGGTGGGGACACCCGGGCCCAGTACTTC
TRBV5-4,TRBD2,-,17,TRBJ2-5,CASSPGSPSTSGRIAYF,TGTGCCAGCAGCCCCGGAAGCCCCTCGACTAGCGGGAGGATTGCGTACTTC
TRBV28,-,-,14,TRBJ1-5,CASRRGPSNQPQHF,TGTGCCAGCAGAAGAGGTCCTAGCAATCAGCCCCAGCATTTT
TRBV6-5,-,-,13,TRBJ2-7,CASSPDRKREQYF,TGTGCCAGCAGTCCGGACAGAAAACGGGAGCAGTACTTC
TRBV7-9,TRBD2,-,18,TRBJ2-2,CASSPRGLAGGVAGELFF,TGTGCCAGCAGCCCTAGGGGGCTAGCGGGAGGTGTGGCCGGGGAGCTGTTTTTT
TRBV23-1,TRBD2,few,19,TRBJ2-7,CASSQLWTVSLASTYEQYF,TGCGCCAGCAGTCAATTATGGACGGTTTCACTAGCGAGTACCTACGAGCAGTACTTC
TRBV28,TRBD1,-,15,TRBJ1-2,CASSFRDRGLYGYTF,TGTGCCAGCAGTTTCCGGGACAGGGGACTCTATGGCTACACCTTC
TRBV29-1,-,-,11,TRBJ2-7,CSHVRGNEQYF,TGCAGCCACGTCCGAGGGAACGAGCAGTACTTC
TRBV6-1,TRBD1,-,14,TRBJ2-7,CASSRTGSSYEQYF,TGTGCCAGCAGTCGGACAGGGAGCTCCTACGAGCAGTACTTC
TRBV30,TRBD2,-,15,TRBJ2-5,CAWSELAGHQETQYF,TGTGCCTGGAGTGAACTAGCGGGTCACCAAGAGACCCAGTACTTC
TRBV21-1,-,-,15,TRBJ1-5,CASSPDRGSNQPQHF,TGTGCCAGCAGCCCGGACAGGGGGAGCAATCAGCCCCAGCATTTT
TRBV29-1,-,-,11,TRBJ2-1,CSGFRGNEQLF,TGCAGCGGATTCAGGGGTAATGAGCAGCTCTTC
TRBV30,-,-,11,TRBJ1-4,CAWSVAGGMFF,TGTGCCTGGAGTGTAGCGGGAGGGATGTTTTTT
TRBV30,-,-,13,TRBJ2-4,CATDRPPRNIQYF,TGTGCCACAGACAGGCCCCCCCGGAACATTCAGTACTTC